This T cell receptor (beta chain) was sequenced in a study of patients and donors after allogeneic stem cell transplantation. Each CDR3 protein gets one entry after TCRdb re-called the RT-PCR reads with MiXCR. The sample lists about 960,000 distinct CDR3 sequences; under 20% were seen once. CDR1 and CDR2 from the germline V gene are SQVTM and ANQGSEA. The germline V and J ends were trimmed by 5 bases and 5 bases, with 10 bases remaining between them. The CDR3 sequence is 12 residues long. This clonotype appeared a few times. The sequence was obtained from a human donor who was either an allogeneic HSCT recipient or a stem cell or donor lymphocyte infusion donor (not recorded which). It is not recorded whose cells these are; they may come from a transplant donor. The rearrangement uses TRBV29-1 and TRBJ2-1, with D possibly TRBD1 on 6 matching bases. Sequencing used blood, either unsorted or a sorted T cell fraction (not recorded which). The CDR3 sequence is CSVRRDNNEQFF. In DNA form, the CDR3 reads TGCAGCGTTCGCCGGGACAACAATGAGCAGTTCTTC.